Following are 5 T cell receptor beta chains from one sample sequenced in a study of blood T cell repertoires in COVID-19. Profiled with immunoSEQ multiplex PCR; TCRdb holds only in-frame clones, not every one. In the table there are about 310,000 clones, around 90% of which are singletons. Sample: peripheral blood. These receptors were obtained from a woman aged 40 to 50 with COVID-19, enrolled during active disease.

The CDR3 sequence: CASSLTGWGEGIDEQYF. In nucleotides, the CDR3 is TGTGCCAGCAGCCTCACCGGGTGGGGGGAAGGGATTGACGAGCAGTACTTC. V and J are TRBV13 and TRBJ2-7, with D perhaps TRBD2 (6 bases). Deletions cut 5 bases from V and 5 bases from J, with 25 bases between. The germline CDR1 and CDR2 sequences are PRHDT and FYEKMQ (reference sequence). The CDR3 has 17 amino acids.

This chain links TRBV5-4 with TRBJ2-3; 11 nucleotides line up with TRBD2. There are 16 residues in the CDR3. The junction had 3 bases not matched to a gene; V was cut back by 1 base and J by 2 bases. Germline values: CDR1 SGHNT, CDR2 YYREEE (reference sequence). CDR3 bases: TGTGCCAGCAGCTTGCCGGGACTAGCGGTCACAGATACGCAGTATTTT. It codes for CASSLPGLAVTDTQYF.

The V and J genes are TRBV9 and TRBJ1-6, with no clear D. The CDR3 totals 12 residues. Germline V gene sequence: CDR1 SGDLS, CDR2 YYNGEE. V lost 4 bases, J lost 8 bases, and 7 bases lay in between. For the CDR3, the DNA is TGTGCCAGCAGCCCACAAGATTCACCCCTCCACTTT. Amino acid sequence: CASSPQDSPLHF.

The rearrangement links TRBV7-2 to TRBJ1-1, with 7 bases that match TRBD1. Looked up from germline, CDR1 is SGHTA and CDR2 is FQGNSA. V dropped 5 bases and J dropped 11; count of bases not matched to a gene: 8. The CDR3 sequence is 12 residues long. The CDR3 reads CASSTLTGTAFF. The CDR3 DNA follows: TGTGCCAGCAGCACTCTGACAGGGACTGCTTTCTTT.

V gene TRBV7-3 combines with J gene TRBJ2-7, with TRBD1 matching 8 bases. Germline V gene data show CDR1 as SGHTA and CDR2 as FQGTGA. V lost 2 bases to trimming and J lost 4 bases; unmatched junction nucleotides: 1. The CDR3 has 13 residues. This CDR3 reads CASSLYRGYEQYF. The CDR3 nucleotides read TGTGCCAGCAGCTTATACAGGGGGTACGAGCAGTACTTC.